This entry features one T cell receptor (beta chain) sequence. What it binds is not known. Read data end 3 residues before the CDR3 end; the end is taken from the germline J gene. Only in-frame clones appear in the TCRdb table, and some are missing; sequencing was by immunoSEQ multiplex PCR. This sample's table reports about 31,000 clones. This sample is part of a study of T cells in women clearing cervical HPV infection. About the study: Controls were women whose single incident HPV16 infection cleared within 12 months without precancer or cancer.

Study-wide results and caveats: Controls had more TRBV6-7 (about 0.16%) than cases (approximately 0.11%).

Germline values: CDR1 KGHSH, CDR2 LQKENI. The CDR3 consists of 13 residues. This clonotype was sampled from a woman aged 18 to 75 with a cervical HPV16 infection that either progressed to CIN3+ or cleared (not recorded which). The chain has TRBV18 and TRBJ1-2, with D unclear. The sample comprised blood buffy coat. The part of the CDR3 DNA that was read is TGTGCCAGCTCACCATCTAGCGGCAATGAC. Amino acid sequence: CASSPSSGND. In full, the CDR3 is CASSPSSGNDYTF.